A selection of T cell receptor beta chains follows, all from one sample in a study of CD8+ T cells in alopecia areata. Assay used: immunoSEQ multiplex PCR; TCRdb lists only in-frame clones, some missing. The sample lists 130,000 to 150,000 clones, 75% to 85% occurring once. Material: CD8+ T cells sorted from blood, obtained at week 4, from a patient treated with tofacitinib. Receptor source: a human donor with alopecia areata. CDR3s include the opening cysteine and the closing phenylalanine or tryptophan. A D gene is named only where the DNA matches it firmly. Clone size is given for some rows only: seen once, a few or many times, or a class if the clone is expanded.

TRBV6-5	-	-	TRBJ2-6	CASSLTSSGANVLTF	TGTGCCAGCAGCCTAACTAGCTCTGGGGCCAACGTCCTGACTTTC
TRBV4-3	TRBD1	-	TRBJ2-7	CASSQDRDRSSYEQYF	TGCGCCAGCAGCCAAGATCGGGACAGGTCCTCCTACGAGCAGTACTTC
TRBV7-9	-	-	TRBJ1-5	CASSTAGTKDQPQHF	TGTGCCAGCAGCACAGCCGGGACAAAGGACCAGCCCCAGCATTTT
TRBV6-5	-	-	TRBJ2-3	CASSYSGTDTQYF	TGTGCCAGCAGTTACTCGGGGACAGATACGCAGTATTTT
TRBV4-1	TRBD2	-	TRBJ2-1	CASSHGQRGQLTEQFF	TGCGCCAGCAGCCATGGACAGCGGGGGCAATTGACTGAGCAGTTCTTC
TRBV6-5	-	-	TRBJ1-1	CASSYSSRGAVDEAFF	TGTGCCAGCAGTTACTCGAGTCGGGGGGCCGTAGATGAAGCTTTCTTT
TRBV7-9	-	-	TRBJ1-6	CASSFRQGNSPLHF	TGTGCCAGCAGCTTTCGGCAGGGGAATTCACCCCTCCACTTT
TRBV5-6	-	-	TRBJ2-3	CASSLDRTIDTDTQYF	TGTGCCAGCAGCTTGGACAGAACCATAGACACAGATACGCAGTATTTT
TRBV7-6	TRBD2	-	TRBJ2-7	CASSFSGGAVGFEQYF	TGTGCCAGCAGCTTTAGCGGGGGGGCCGTGGGATTCGAGCAGTACTTC
TRBV4-3	TRBD2	-	TRBJ2-3	CASSQTYRGGLDTQYF	TGCGCCAGCAGCCAAACGTACCGGGGGGGCCTAGATACGCAGTATTTT
TRBV5-6	-	-	TRBJ2-2	CASSVPDRLELFF	TGTGCCAGCAGCGTACCGGACCGGCTCGAGCTGTTTTTT
TRBV4-1	-	-	TRBJ2-7	CASSQVGGLPFVEQYF	TGCGCCAGCAGCCAAGTTGGGGGACTTCCTTTCGTGGAGCAGTACTTC
TRBV5-4	-	few	TRBJ1-2	CASSLTGYYTF	TGTGCCAGCAGCTTGACCGGTTACTACACCTTC